This passage covers 31 T cell receptor beta chains from one sample sequenced in a study of T cells after yellow fever vaccination. TCRdb re-called the 5' RACE reads with MiXCR, one entry per CDR3 protein. The data hold over 25,000 distinct CDR3 sequences, with roughly 10% observed a single time. The sequenced sample was PBMCs, either bulk or a sorted T-cell subset (CD4+, CD8+, memory, or dextramer-sorted; not recorded which), obtained less than 16 days after the first yellow fever vaccination. The receptors derive from a man between 18 and 35 years old who received the YFV17D yellow fever vaccine.

In its sample, this clonotype was seen many times. The genes are TRBV18 and TRBJ1-1; D gene ambiguous. Trimming left V 0 bases short and J 1 base short, with 12 bases between. Germline-derived CDR1 and CDR2 are KGHSH and LQKENI. CDR3 length: 16 amino acids. This chain's CDR3 is CASSPPSGHRNTEAFF. The CDR3 coding sequence is TGTGCCAGCTCACCACCGAGTGGCCACCGGAACACTGAAGCTTTCTTT.

At least ten counts were recorded for this clonotype. This sequence joins TRBV7-9 and TRBJ1-3; D is ambiguous. Trimming removed 2 bases from V and 0 bases from J, with 8 bases in between. CDR1 is SEHNR and CDR2 is FQNEAQ in the germline V gene (reference sequence). The CDR3 loop spans 15 amino acids. The CDR3 loop is CASSLNLRSGNTIYF. The CDR3 DNA follows: TGTGCCAGCAGCTTAAACCTTCGCTCTGGAAACACCATATATTTT.

This clonotype is medium-sized within its sample. V gene TRBV5-1 combines with J gene TRBJ2-3; 9 bases align to TRBD2. Per germline, CDR1 SGHRS and CDR2 YFSETQ. The V gene end was trimmed by 0 bases and the J gene end by 3 bases; junction bases not matched to a gene: 5. CDR3 length: 16 amino acids. The CDR3 DNA reads as TGCGCCAGCAGCTTGGATCCGGGACTAGCAACAGATACGCAGTATTTT. It is translated as CASSLDPGLATDTQYF.

This clonotype was seen repeatedly, ten times or more. The chain has TRBV10-3 and TRBJ2-1; 12 bases align to TRBD2. The CDR3 has 15 residues. Germline V lookup: CDR1 ENHRY, CDR2 SYGVKD. V shed 7 bases and J 5 bases; nucleotides not matched to a gene: 6. CDR3: CAITSSGGGNNEQFF. As DNA, the CDR3 is TGTGCCATCACCTCTAGCGGGGGGGGAAACAATGAGCAGTTCTTC.

At least ten counts were recorded for this clonotype. V usage is TRBV29-1 and J usage is TRBJ2-5; 8 nucleotides line up with TRBD2. The CDR3 spans 13 residues. From germline, CDR1 is SQVTM and CDR2 ANQGSEA. The V and J ends lost 8 bases and 5 bases, in that order; junction bases with no gene match: 10. The CDR3 bases are TGCAGCTCTAGCGGGTCCAACACGGAGACCCAGTACTTC. Its translation is CSSSGSNTETQYF.

The rearrangement links TRBV7-9 to TRBJ2-2; D unclear. The germline V and J ends were trimmed by 0 bases and 6 bases, with 17 bases remaining between them. CDR3 length: 17 amino acids. CDR1 SEHNR and CDR2 FQNEAQ come from the germline V gene (reference sequence). The chain's CDR3 is CASSLALYPPGAGELFF. CDR3 DNA: TGTGCCAGCAGCTTAGCGCTATACCCCCCGGGCGCCGGGGAGCTGTTTTTT.

As regards this clonotype: A much larger clone is a single base away; this may be a read error. The chain recombines TRBV24-1 with TRBJ2-3; TRBD1 aligns across 7 bases. The CDR3 totals 18 residues. Germline CDR1 and CDR2: KGHDR and SFDVKD. As DNA, the CDR3 is TGTGCCACCATTGATTTGCGAGGTCCAGGGGGAGGCACAGATACGCAGTATTTT. Its translation: CATIDLRGPGGGTDTQYF.

This clonotype was seen at least ten times. V is TRBV4-2 and J is TRBJ2-1, with 7 bases fitting TRBD1. CDR1 and CDR2 from the germline V gene are LGHNA and YNFKEQ. Trimming at V came to 0 bases and at J to 0 bases, leaving 5 bases not matched to a gene. The CDR3 covers 17 residues. The CDR3 coding sequence is TGTGCCAGCAGCCAAGAGCCAGGGGGTCGCTCCTACAATGAGCAGTTCTTC. Its translation is CASSQEPGGRSYNEQFF.

This clonotype was recorded a few times. The V gene is TRBV19, the J gene TRBJ2-2, with a tentative D call TRBD1 (6 bases). There are 16 residues in the CDR3. The V gene lost 10 bases and the J gene lost 9 bases, with 27 bases spanning the gap. Germline V CDR1 and CDR2: LNHDA, SQIVND (reference sequence). The DNA for the CDR3 is TGTGCCATTGGGAAACAGACAGGCTTGGGTAACCGGGAGCTGTTTTTT. Translated, it gives CAIGKQTGLGNRELFF.

This clonotype was detected ten times or more. This rearrangement joins TRBV27 to TRBJ1-1; 9 bases align to TRBD1. From germline, CDR1 is MNHEY and CDR2 SMNVEV (reference sequence). The CDR3 runs to 14 residues. V dropped 5 bases and J dropped 5; count of bases not matched to a gene: 6. The chain's CDR3 is CASSPRQGVTEAFF. The CDR3, as DNA: TGTGCCAGCAGTCCCCGACAGGGGGTTACTGAAGCTTTCTTT.

This clonotype has ten or more counts. The chain employs TRBV24-1 and TRBJ1-2; D gene unclear. CDR1 and CDR2 (germline): KGHDR, SFDVKD. V was shortened by 1 base and J by 3 bases, with 8 bases between the two germline ends. The CDR3 runs 14 residues. CDR3 region: CATSDFTQDYGYTF. The CDR3 DNA sequence: TGTGCCACCAGTGATTTTACGCAGGACTATGGCTACACCTTC.

This clonotype was observed many times. CDR3 region: CSAEDGGAGSYNEQFF. CDR3 DNA sequence: TGCAGTGCTGAAGATGGCGGGGCCGGCTCCTACAATGAGCAGTTCTTC. The chain couples TRBV20-1 to TRBJ2-1, with D tentatively TRBD2 (6 bases). Germline values: CDR1 DFQATT, CDR2 SNEGSKA (reference sequence). The CDR3 is 16 residues long. V gave up 5 bases and J gave up 0 bases, with 17 bases separating them.

Many counts were recorded for this clonotype. This rearrangement joins TRBV7-2 to TRBJ2-3; no clear D. This CDR3 comprises 14 residues. V was pared by 1 base and J by 4 bases, with 9 bases between. Germline CDR1 and CDR2: SGHTA and FQGNSA. The CDR3 DNA reads TGTGCCAGCAGCTTAGGCCTAACCCCAGATACGCAGTATTTT. It is translated as CASSLGLTPDTQYF.

On this clonotype: Just one base apart from a much larger clone, this may be a read error. This chain uses TRBV9 with TRBJ1-6; tentative D call: TRBD1 (6 bases). The CDR3 length is 13 residues. Trimming took off 4 bases at V and 8 bases at J, with 10 bases between the two ends. The germline CDR1 and CDR2 sequences are SGDLS and YYNGEE. The CDR3 nucleotides are TGTGCCAGCAGCCACAGGGTGGATTCACCCCTCCACTTT. Its translation: CASSHRVDSPLHF.

The table lists this clonotype with many counts. The rearrangement uses TRBV3-1 and TRBJ2-2, with a possible D match to TRBD1 (6 bases). The ends were cut back, 4 bases at V and 5 bases at J, with 17 bases in the middle. CDR1 is LGHDT, CDR2 YNNKEL, per germline (reference sequence). The CDR3 loop spans 16 amino acids. This CDR3 is CASSPPRQGLTGELFF. The CDR3 DNA reads TGTGCCAGCAGCCCCCCGAGGCAGGGGCTAACCGGGGAGCTGTTTTTT.

This clonotype has at least ten counts. The rearrangement links TRBV4-1 to TRBJ1-2; D not resolved. The germline V gene has CDR1 MGHRA and CDR2 YSYEKL. Trimming cost V 0 bases and J 8 bases, with 10 bases left between them. CDR3 length: 13 residues. The CDR3 spells CASSQDRSGGYTF. CDR3 coding DNA: TGCGCCAGCAGCCAAGATCGTTCAGGAGGCTACACCTTC.

This clonotype occurred many times. The chain employs TRBV6-5 and TRBJ2-7, with D hard to call. The CDR3 has 15 amino acids. Trimming stripped 3 bases from V and 5 bases from J, with 17 bases between. CDR1 is MNHEY and CDR2 is SVGAGI in the germline V gene. The chain's CDR3 is CASSYEAHSANEQYV. The DNA of the CDR3 is TGTGCCAGCAGTTATGAGGCCCACTCGGCCAACGAGCAGTACGTC.

Ten or more counts support this clonotype. The rearrangement uses TRBV5-4 and TRBJ2-3; 8 positions agree with TRBD1. After removal of 4 bases from V and 0 bases from J, the junction contained 19 bases not matched to a gene. CDR3 size: 20 residues. Germline CDR1 SGHNT, CDR2 YYREEE (reference sequence). CDR3 amino acids: CASSMRRPGQVLDSTDTQYF. The CDR3 coding sequence is TGTGCCAGCAGCATGCGTAGGCCGGGACAGGTTCTTGACAGCACAGATACGCAGTATTTT.

This clonotype was seen repeatedly, ten times or more. An end of the junction does not agree with germline; a read error may underlie this. The rearrangement joins TRBV7-9 to TRBJ2-2; D tentatively fits TRBD1 or TRBD2 (6 bases each). Germline CDR1 is SEHNR and CDR2 is FQNEAQ (reference sequence). The CDR3 runs 17 residues. The CDR3: CASRLGGRQTNTGELFF. CDR3 nucleotides: TGTGCCAGCAGGTTAGGGGGGCGGCAGACGAACACCGGGGAGCTGTTTTTT.

The chain combines TRBV5-6 with TRBJ2-5; TRBD2 aligns across 10 bases. V gave up 0 bases and J gave up 1 base; unmatched junction bases: 6. Germline CDR1 is SGHDT and CDR2 is YYEEEE. The CDR3 has 17 residues. The CDR3 DNA reads as TGTGCCAGCAGCTTGGCCGGGGCTAGCGGGGGCCAAGAGACCCAGTACTTC. Protein product: CASSLAGASGGQETQYF.

This clonotype occurred many times. This sequence joins TRBV7-2 and TRBJ1-5; no firm D call. Looked up from germline, CDR1 is SGHTA and CDR2 is FQGNSA. CDR3 length equals 12 residues. V dropped 5 bases and J dropped 4 bases, with 6 bases sitting between them. CDR3 coding DNA: TGTGCCAGCAGCCACTTTAATCAGCCCCAGCATTTT. Translated: CASSHFNQPQHF.

The chain couples TRBV12-3 or TRBV12-4 to TRBJ2-5; 8 bases line up with TRBD1. The CDR3 extends over 13 amino acids. Losses at the gene ends were 6 bases for V and 5 bases for J; bases not matched to a gene: 5. DNA for the CDR3: TGTGCCAGCAGACGACAGGGGTGGGAGACCCAGTACTTC. Translated, it gives CASRRQGWETQYF.

Many counts were recorded for this clonotype. The chain carries TRBV7-2 and TRBJ2-1; possibly TRBD1 for D (6 bases). This CDR3 spans 13 amino acids. V was shortened by 5 bases and J by 6 bases, with 11 bases between the two germline ends. Germline V CDR1 and CDR2: SGHTA, FQGNSA. For the CDR3, the DNA is TGTGCCAGCAGCAAGGGGACATCCAATGAGCAGTTCTTC. It is translated as CASSKGTSNEQFF.

On this clonotype: This may be a read error, as it is one base from a much larger clone. This chain connects TRBV7-9 to TRBJ2-6; D gene uncertain. Germline assignment: CDR1 SEHNR and CDR2 FQNEAQ (reference sequence). The CDR3 sequence is 14 residues long. The CDR3 DNA reads TGTGCCAGCAGCTCGTACTCTTGGGCCAACGTCCTGACTTTC. It is translated as CASSSYSWANVLTF. Full variable domain (missing parts from reference TRBV7-9 and TRBJ2-6): DTGVSQNPRHKITKRGQNVTFRCDPISEHNRLYWYRQTLGQGPEFLTYFQNEAQLEKSRLLSDRFSAERPKGSFSTLEIQRTEQGDSAMYLCASSSYSWANVLTFGAGSRLTVL.

This clonotype was counted at least ten times. The chain joins TRBV5-8 to TRBJ1-1, with D possibly being TRBD1 (5 bases). Germline V gives CDR1 SGHTS, CDR2 YDEGEE. Deletions cut 6 bases from V and 4 bases from J, with 13 bases between. The CDR3 totals 13 residues. The CDR3 here is CASTVQGPTEAFF. As DNA, the CDR3 is TGTGCCAGCACCGTCCAGGGACCCACTGAAGCTTTCTTT.

This clonotype was seen a handful of times. The chain joins TRBV11-2 to TRBJ1-1; no firm D call. V lost 5 bases to trimming and J lost 4 bases, with 14 bases between them. This CDR3 is built from 14 residues. Germline V gene data show CDR1 as SGHAT and CDR2 as FQNNGV. The CDR3 spells CASSPSTSFTEAFF. The CDR3 DNA sequence: TGTGCCAGCAGCCCGTCGACTTCCTTCACTGAAGCTTTCTTT.

This clonotype was found many times. V gene TRBV14 combines with J gene TRBJ2-6; possible D gene TRBD1, 6 bases. The germline gives CDR1 SGHDN, CDR2 FVKESK. The CDR3 is 15 amino acids. The V end lost 4 bases, the J end lost 0 bases, and 7 bases lay between the germline ends. DNA of the CDR3: TGTGCCAGCAGCCCGGGACACTCTGGGGCCAACGTCCTGACTTTC. Its protein product is CASSPGHSGANVLTF.

Details on this clonotype: Just one base apart from a much larger clone, this may be a read error. The gene calls are TRBV20-1 and TRBJ1-1; D is undetermined. Germline V lookup: CDR1 DFQATT, CDR2 SNEGSKA (reference sequence). The CDR3 totals 15 residues. CDR3 nucleotide sequence: TGCAGTGCTAGAGATGGCGGTTCGGTGAACACTGAATCTTTCTTT. Protein sequence: CSARDGGSVNTESFF.

This clonotype was observed many times. J is TRBJ1-1 and V is TRBV7-9; the D gene is possibly TRBD1 (5 bases). This CDR3 has 14 amino acids. V dropped 4 bases and J dropped 4 bases, with 13 bases sitting between them. The germline CDR1 and CDR2 sequences are SEHNR and FQNEAQ (reference sequence). The CDR3 DNA reads TGTGCCAGCAGCTCGCAAACAGGTGGCACTGAAGCTTTCTTT. This sequence encodes CASSSQTGGTEAFF.

In its sample, this clonotype was seen many times. The V call is TRBV18, the J call TRBJ2-3, with D perhaps matching TRBD2 (6 bases). The CDR3 is made up of 12 amino acids. From germline, CDR1 is KGHSH and CDR2 LQKENI. V was pared by 3 bases and J by 8 bases, with 9 bases between. The CDR3 is CASSPPGGTQYF. CDR3 coding DNA: TGTGCCAGCTCACCCCCCGGGGGTACGCAGTATTTT.

This clonotype showed up many times. The chain combines TRBV5-1 with TRBJ2-7; 9 nucleotides agree with TRBD1. This CDR3 comprises 15 residues. The trim removed 0 bases at V and 4 bases at J, leaving 5 bases unmatched. Germline loops: CDR1 SGHRS, CDR2 YFSETQ. The CDR3 sequence is CASSLATGGGYEQYF. DNA of the CDR3: TGCGCCAGCAGCTTGGCGACAGGGGGAGGATACGAGCAGTACTTC.